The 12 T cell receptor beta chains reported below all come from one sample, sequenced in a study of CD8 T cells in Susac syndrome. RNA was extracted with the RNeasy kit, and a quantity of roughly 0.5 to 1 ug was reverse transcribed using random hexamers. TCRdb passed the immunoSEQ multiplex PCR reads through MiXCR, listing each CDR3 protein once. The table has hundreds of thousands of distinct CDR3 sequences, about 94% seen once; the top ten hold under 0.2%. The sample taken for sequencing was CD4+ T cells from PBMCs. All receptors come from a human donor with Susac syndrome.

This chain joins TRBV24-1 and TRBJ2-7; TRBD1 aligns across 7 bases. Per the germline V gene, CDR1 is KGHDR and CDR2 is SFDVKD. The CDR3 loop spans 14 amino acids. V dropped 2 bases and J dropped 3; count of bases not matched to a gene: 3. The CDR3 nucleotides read TGTGCCACCAGTGATTCGGACAGGTACTACGAGCAGTACTTC. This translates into CATSDSDRYYEQYF.

The chain's CDR3 is CASSVIDRKVETQYF. The CDR3 bases are TGTGCCAGCAGCGTAATTGACAGGAAAGTCGAGACCCAGTACTTC. This chain connects TRBV9 to TRBJ2-5, with a tentative D call TRBD1 (6 bases). Germline V gene data show CDR1 as SGDLS and CDR2 as YYNGEE. The CDR3 spans 15 residues. Trimming took 1 base from V and 5 from J, leaving 15 bases between them.

The CDR3 bases are TGTGCCAGCAGTGAAAGGGGGGTAGGCACTGAAGCTTTCTTT. Translation gives CASSERGVGTEAFF. V usage is TRBV25-1 and J usage is TRBJ1-1, with D possibly being TRBD1 (6 bases). Germline assignment: CDR1 MGHDK and CDR2 SYGVNS. The CDR3 is made up of 14 amino acids. Trimming cost V 2 bases and J 4 bases, with 11 bases left between them.

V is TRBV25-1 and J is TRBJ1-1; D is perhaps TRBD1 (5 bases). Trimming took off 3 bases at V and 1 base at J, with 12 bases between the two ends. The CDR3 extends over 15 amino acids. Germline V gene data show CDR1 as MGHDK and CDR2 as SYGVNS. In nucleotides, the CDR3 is TGTGCCAGCAGTGACTACGGGACGGCGAACACTGAAGCTTTCTTT. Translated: CASSDYGTANTEAFF.

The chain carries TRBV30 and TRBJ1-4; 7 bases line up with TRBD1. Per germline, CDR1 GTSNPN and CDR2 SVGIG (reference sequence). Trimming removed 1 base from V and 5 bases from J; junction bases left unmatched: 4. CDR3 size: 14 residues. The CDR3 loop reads CAWSATGRNEKLFF. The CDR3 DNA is TGTGCCTGGAGTGCGACAGGGAGGAATGAAAAACTGTTTTTT. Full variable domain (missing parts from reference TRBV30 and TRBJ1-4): SQTIHQWPATLVQPVGSPLSLECTVEGTSNPNLYWYRQAAGRGLQLLFYSVGIGQISSEVPQNLSASRPQDRQFILSSKKLLLSDSGFYLCAWSATGRNEKLFFGSGTQLSVL.

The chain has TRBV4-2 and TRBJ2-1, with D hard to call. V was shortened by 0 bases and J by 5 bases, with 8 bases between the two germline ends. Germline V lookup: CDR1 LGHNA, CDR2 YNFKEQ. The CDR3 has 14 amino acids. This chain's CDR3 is CASSQDRTNNEQFF. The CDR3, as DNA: TGTGCCAGCAGCCAAGATCGAACAAACAATGAGCAGTTCTTC.

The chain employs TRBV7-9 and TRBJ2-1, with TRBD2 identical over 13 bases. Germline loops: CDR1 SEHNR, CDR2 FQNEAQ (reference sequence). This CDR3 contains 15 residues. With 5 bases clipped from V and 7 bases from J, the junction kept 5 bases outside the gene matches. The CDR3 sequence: CASSRTSGGANEQFF. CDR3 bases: TGTGCCAGCAGCCGAACTAGCGGGGGGGCAAATGAGCAGTTCTTC.

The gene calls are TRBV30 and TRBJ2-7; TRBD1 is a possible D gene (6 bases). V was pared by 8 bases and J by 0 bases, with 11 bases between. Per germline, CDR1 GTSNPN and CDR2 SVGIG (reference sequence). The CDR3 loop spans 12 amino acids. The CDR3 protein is CAGTGNSYEQYF. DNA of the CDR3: TGTGCCGGTACAGGGAACTCCTACGAGCAGTACTTC.

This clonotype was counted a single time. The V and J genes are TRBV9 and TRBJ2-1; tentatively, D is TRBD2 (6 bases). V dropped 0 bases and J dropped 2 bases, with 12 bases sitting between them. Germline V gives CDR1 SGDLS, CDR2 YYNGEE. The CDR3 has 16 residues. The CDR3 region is CASSVGGGSTYNEQFF. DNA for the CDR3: TGTGCCAGCAGCGTAGGAGGAGGGTCGACCTACAATGAGCAGTTCTTC.

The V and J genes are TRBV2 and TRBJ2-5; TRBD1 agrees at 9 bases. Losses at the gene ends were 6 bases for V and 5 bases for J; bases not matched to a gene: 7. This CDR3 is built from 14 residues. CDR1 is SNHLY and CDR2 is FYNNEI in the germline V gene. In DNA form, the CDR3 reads TGTGCCAGCAGCCTGGGACAGGGAGACGAGACCCAGTACTTC. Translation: CASSLGQGDETQYF.

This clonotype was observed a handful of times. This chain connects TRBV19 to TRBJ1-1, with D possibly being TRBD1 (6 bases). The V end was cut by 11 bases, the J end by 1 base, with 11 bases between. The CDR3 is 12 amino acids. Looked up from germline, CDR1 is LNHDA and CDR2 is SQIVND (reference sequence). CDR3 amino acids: CASSTGNTEAFF. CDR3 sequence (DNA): TGTGCCTCTTCGACAGGGAACACTGAAGCTTTCTTT.

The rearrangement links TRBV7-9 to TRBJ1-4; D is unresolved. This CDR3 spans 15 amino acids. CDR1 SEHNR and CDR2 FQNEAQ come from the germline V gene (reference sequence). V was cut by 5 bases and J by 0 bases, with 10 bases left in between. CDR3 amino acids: CASSMSRSTNEKLFF. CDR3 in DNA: TGTGCCAGCAGCATGTCCAGATCAACTAATGAAAAACTGTTTTTT.